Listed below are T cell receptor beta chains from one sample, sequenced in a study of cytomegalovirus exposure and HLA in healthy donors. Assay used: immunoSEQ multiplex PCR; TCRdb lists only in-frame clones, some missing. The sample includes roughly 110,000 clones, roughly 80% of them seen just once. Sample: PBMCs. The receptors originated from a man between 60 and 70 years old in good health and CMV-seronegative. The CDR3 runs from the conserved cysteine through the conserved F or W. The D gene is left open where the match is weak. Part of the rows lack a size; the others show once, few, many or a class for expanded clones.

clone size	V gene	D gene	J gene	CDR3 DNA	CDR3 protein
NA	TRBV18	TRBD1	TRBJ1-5	TGTGCCAGCTCACCATCAGGGGGCGGCGGCAATCAGCCCCAGCATTTT	CASSPSGGGGNQPQHF
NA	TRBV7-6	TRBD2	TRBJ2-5	TGTGCCAGCAGCTTAGCCGGAGCGGGGGGGCAAGAGACCCAGTACTTC	CASSLAGAGGQETQYF
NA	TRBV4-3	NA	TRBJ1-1	TGCGCCAGCAGCCAAGGTGGGGGGTCGGTCACTGAAGCTTTCTTT	CASSQGGGSVTEAFF
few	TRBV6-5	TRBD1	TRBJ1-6	TGTGCCAGCAGTTACTGGACAGGGAGGAGTAATTCACCCCTCCACTTT	CASSYWTGRSNSPLHF
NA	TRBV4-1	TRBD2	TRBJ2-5	TGCGCCAGCAGCCCGTTGGGACTAGCGGGGGGGATGGGACAAGAGACCCAGTACTTC	CASSPLGLAGGMGQETQYF
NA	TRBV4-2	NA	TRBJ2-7	TGTGCCAGCAGCGAAGGGATGGTCTGGCGGGGGCCTAAGCAGTCCTACGAGCAGTACTTC	CASSEGMVWRGPKQSYEQYF
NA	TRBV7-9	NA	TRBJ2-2	TGTGCCAGCAGCTTAGAGGGTAGGACTTTGACCGGGGAGCTGTTTTTT	CASSLEGRTLTGELFF
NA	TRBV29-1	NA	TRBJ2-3	TGCAGCGCCGCGCCCCCAGATACGCAGTATTTT	CSAAPPDTQYF
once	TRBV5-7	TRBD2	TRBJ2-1	TGTGCCAGCAGCTTGAGTGGGGAAAGCGGGACTCCGAGATACAATGAGCAGTTCTTC	CASSLSGESGTPRYNEQFF
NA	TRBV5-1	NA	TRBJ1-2	TGCGCCAGCAGCTTAACCCCACGGGGGAATAACTATGGCTACACCTTC	CASSLTPRGNNYGYTF
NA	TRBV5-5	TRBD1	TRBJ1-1	TGTGCCAGCAGCCGAACTACAGGGGCGAACACTGAAGCTTTCTTT	CASSRTTGANTEAFF
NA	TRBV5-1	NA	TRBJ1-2	TGCGCCAGCAGCTTGGGACAGGAAACCTATGGCTACACCTTC	CASSLGQETYGYTF
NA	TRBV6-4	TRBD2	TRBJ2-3	TGTGCCAGCAGTGACCGCCTAGCGGGGGGGCCCGATACGCAGTATTTT	CASSDRLAGGPDTQYF
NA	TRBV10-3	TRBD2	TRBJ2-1	TGTGCCATTAAAGCTAGCGGGGGGCAGAATGAGCAGTTCTTC	CAIKASGGQNEQFF
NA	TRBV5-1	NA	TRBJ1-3	TGCGCCAGCAGCTTGGGGGCCGGGAGTGGAAACACCATATATTTT	CASSLGAGSGNTIYF
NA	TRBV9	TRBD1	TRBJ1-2	TGTGCCAGCAGCCCAGGGACAGGGGTCTCCTATGGCTACACCTTC	CASSPGTGVSYGYTF
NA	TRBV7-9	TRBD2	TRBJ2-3	TGTGCCAGCAGCTTATCAGCGGGGGCAGATACGCAGTATTTT	CASSLSAGADTQYF
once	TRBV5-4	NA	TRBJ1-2	TGTGCCAGCATCCTGAACTTAGAGGGAGCCGGGGGGGATGGCTACACCTTC	CASILNLEGAGGDGYTF
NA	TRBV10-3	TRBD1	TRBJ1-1	TGTGCCATCAGCCGGGACAGGGGGTTCGTCAATGAAGCTTTCTTT	CAISRDRGFVNEAFF
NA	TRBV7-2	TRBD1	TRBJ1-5	TGTGCCAGCAGCTTAGCTGGGGGACAGCTCAATCAGCCCCAGCATTTT	CASSLAGGQLNQPQHF
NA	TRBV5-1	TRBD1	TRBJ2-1	TGCGCCAGCAGCTTAGGGGGCCAGAACTCCTACAATGAGCAGTTCTTC	CASSLGGQNSYNEQFF
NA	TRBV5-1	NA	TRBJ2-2	TGCGCCAGCAGCCGGGATGGGGGCCCGGACACCGGGGAGCTGTTTTTT	CASSRDGGPDTGELFF
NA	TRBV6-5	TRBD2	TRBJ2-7	TGTGCCAGCAGTTATCAGTCCGGACTAGCCTACGAGCAGTACTTC	CASSYQSGLAYEQYF
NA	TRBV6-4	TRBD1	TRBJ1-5	TGTGCCAGCAGTGACATGGGGGACAGAGATTATAGCAATCAGCCCCAGCATTTT	CASSDMGDRDYSNQPQHF